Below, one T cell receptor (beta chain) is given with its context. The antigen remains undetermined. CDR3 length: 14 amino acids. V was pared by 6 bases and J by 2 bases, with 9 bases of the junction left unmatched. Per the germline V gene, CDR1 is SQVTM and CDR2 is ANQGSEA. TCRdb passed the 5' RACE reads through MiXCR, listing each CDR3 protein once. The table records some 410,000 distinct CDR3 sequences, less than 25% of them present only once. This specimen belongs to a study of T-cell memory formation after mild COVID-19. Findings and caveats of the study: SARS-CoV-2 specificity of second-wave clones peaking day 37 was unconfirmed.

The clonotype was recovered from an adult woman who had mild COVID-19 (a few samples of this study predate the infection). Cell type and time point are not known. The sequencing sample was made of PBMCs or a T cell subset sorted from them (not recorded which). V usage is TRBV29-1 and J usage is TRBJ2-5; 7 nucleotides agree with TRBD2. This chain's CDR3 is CSVALGGTQETQYF. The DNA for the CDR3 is TGCAGCGTCGCTTTGGGGGGGACTCAAGAGACCCAGTACTTC.